This T cell receptor (beta chain) comes out of a study of a mutant IDH1 vaccine in newly diagnosed glioma (dated by TCRdb to about 2021). Context from the whole study: Vaccination began 4-6 weeks after radiotherapy alone, or alongside temozolomide cycles in the chemotherapy-containing groups. The week-35 safety follow-up took place at visit V12, and the week-47 end of study took place at visit V13. Longitudinal TCRB deep sequencing was performed for some 25 treated patients wherever samples were available for exploratory analyses. Peripheral blood was collected at six visits: V03 (baseline), V05, V07, V10, V12 and V13. Prior to enrollment, standard therapy consisting of radiotherapy alone, temozolomide alone, or radiochemotherapy with temozolomide had been administered to patients, with the combination being received by most patients. The roughly 35 treated patients were around 62% male and around 40% female, with a mean age of approximately 40 years.

Results the study describes overall, beyond this receptor: According to the authors, sample limitations meant that analyses of patient blood samples could not be reproduced. Changes in the top peripheral T cell clonotypes picked up by TCRB sequencing did not appear to be linked to pseudoprogression. PBMC samples for TCRB deep sequencing were selected based on availability. Vaccine-induced immune responses across multiple MHC alleles were detected in about 92% of patients.

Receptors were amplified or captured by the immunoSEQ multiplex PCR assay. The hsTCRB Kit was used according to the manufacturer's protocol to amplify rearranged TCR beta chain sequences. Sequencing of TCRB libraries was carried out on an Illumina MiSeq. The paper's processing steps were these. The proprietary platform of the kit vendor was used for demultiplexing, trimming and gene mapping. Imported from immuneACCESS, the table was reduced by TCRdb to in-frame sequences with V and J called. These copies leave out some clones; in studies compared against another copy, an unresolved V gene accounts for under half, and the cause of the remainder is not known. That table gives V, J and clone size, and the DNA gave D and trimming. The table for this sample lists approximately 50,000 clones; 83% of them were counted only once. The top ten constitute more than 3% of the sample. The meaning of the sample's time point label: week 47, end of study. Every vaccine dose consisted of 300 ug of a 20-mer mutant IDH1 peptide in Montanide, administered subcutaneously together with topical imiquimod. Eight vaccinations were administered to patients in weeks 1, 3, 5, 7, 11, 15, 19 and 23, corresponding to visits V03 through V10. All donors had newly diagnosed IDH1-mutant astrocytomas of WHO grade 3 or 4 that showed loss of nuclear ATRX. The samples were drawn from NOA16, a multicentre, single-arm, open-label phase I trial in Germany that tested a mutant IDH1 peptide vaccine in humans for the first time. Genomic DNA for TCRB sequencing was extracted from EDTA blood using the DNeasy Blood and Tissue Kit.

This clone was seen only once. What this receptor recognizes is not known. Within one base of it there is no much larger clone, and no base qualities were kept. The CDR3 holds 15 amino acids from the cysteine to the phenylalanine. Of all the DNA, just the CDR3 is kept, 45 bases in frame from base 1. The germline V gene (reference sequence) specifies SGHKS as CDR1 and YYEKEE as CDR2. V was cut back by 4 bases and J by 1 base, leaving a gap of 12 bases between them. The specimen comprised PBMCs, sampled from a glioma patient whose treatment included an IDH1 peptide vaccine. This TCR was recovered from a woman in her 50s with glioma. This receptor chain uses TRBV5-5 and TRBJ1-5; the D segment cannot be called with confidence. The DNA reads TGTGCCAGCAGCCGGGATCCCCAGAGCAATCAGCCCCAGCATTTT. This yields the protein CASSRDPQSNQPQHF.